This TCR beta chain was retrieved from a study of OX40 agonist ivuxolimab in advanced cancers. The V end was cut by 6 bases, the J end by 5 bases, with 14 bases between. This CDR3 contains 13 residues. The germline gives CDR1 LNHNV, CDR2 YYDKDF (reference sequence). Using immunoSEQ multiplex PCR, the repertoire was profiled, and TCRdb retains in-frame clones only, with some absent. This table has 20,000 to 25,000 clones, just under 75% appearing once. This chain connects TRBV15 to TRBJ2-7; D is perhaps TRBD1 or TRBD2 (6 bases each). The starting material was CD4+ or CD8+ T cells sorted from blood, obtained in a trial of the OX40 agonist ivuxolimab. The receptor was isolated from an adult with an advanced solid tumor such as melanoma, head and neck, liver or kidney cancer. The CDR3 DNA follows: TGTGCCACCAGTTCCGGGGGCCACGACGAGCAGTACTTC. Its translation: CATSSGGHDEQYF.